This entry features one T cell receptor (beta chain) sequence. This CDR3 comprises 13 residues. V was pared by 5 bases and J by 6 bases, with 13 bases between. This record comes from a study of blood T cell repertoires in COVID-19. Study-wide background: Acute and convalescent COVID-19 specimens originated in the United States, Italy and Spain. The cDNA or gDNA used as material had been derived from T cells, B-cell-depleted T cells, or PBMCs.

Per the original methods: Amplified reference gene primers provided the basis for estimating nucleated cell counts. Method: immunoSEQ multiplex PCR; TCRdb's copy keeps in-frame clones and lacks some. D and trimming were read from the DNA, whereas the V and J calls and clone size are those reported in that table. This table holds about 190,000 clones, more than 70% found once. The TCR was taken from a man younger than 30 with active or convalescent COVID-19. The J gene is TRBJ1-1, the V gene TRBV12-3 or TRBV12-4; no clear D. The sample was peripheral blood. Written as DNA, the CDR3 is TGTGCCAGCAGTCAGGTCTCGTTGGCTGAAGCTTTCTTT. Translated: CASSQVSLAEAFF.